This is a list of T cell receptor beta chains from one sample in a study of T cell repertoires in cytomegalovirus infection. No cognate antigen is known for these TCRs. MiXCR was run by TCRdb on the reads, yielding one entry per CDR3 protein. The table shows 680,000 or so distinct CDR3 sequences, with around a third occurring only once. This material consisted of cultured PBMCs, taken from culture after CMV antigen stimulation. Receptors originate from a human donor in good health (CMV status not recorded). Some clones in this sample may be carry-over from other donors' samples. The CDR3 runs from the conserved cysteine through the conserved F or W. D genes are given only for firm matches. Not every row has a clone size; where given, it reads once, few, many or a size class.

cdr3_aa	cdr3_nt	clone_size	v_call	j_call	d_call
CASTSPSSDTQYF	TGTGCCTCTACTAGCCCTAGCTCAGATACGCAGTATTTT	NA	TRBV10-3	TRBJ2-3	NA
CASSVWDSVFNEQFF	TGTGCCAGCAGTGTGTGGGACAGCGTGTTCAATGAGCAGTTCTTC	few	TRBV25-1	TRBJ2-1	TRBD1
CSAKEGGGQETQYF	TGCAGTGCCAAGGAGGGGGGAGGGCAAGAGACCCAGTACTTC	NA	TRBV20-1	TRBJ2-5	NA
CASSRGQGESPLHF	TGTGCCAGCAGCCGTGGACAGGGGGAGTCACCCCTCCACTTT	few	TRBV12-3/TRBV12-4	TRBJ1-6	TRBD1
CASSSAGTNTGAQYF	TGTGCCAGCAGCTCGGCCGGGACTAACACCGGCGCGCAGTATTTT	NA	TRBV7-9	TRBJ2-3	TRBD2
CASSHIRTVDTIYF	TGCGCCAGCAGTCATATTAGGACCGTCGACACCATATATTTT	NA	TRBV4-1	TRBJ1-3	NA
CASSVGYDNTIYF	TGTGCCAGCAGCGTAGGATACGACAACACCATATATTTT	NA	TRBV9	TRBJ1-3	NA
CASSRDRVYNEQFF	TGTGCCAGCAGCCGGGACAGGGTTTACAATGAGCAGTTCTTC	NA	TRBV28	TRBJ2-1	TRBD1
CASSLLGANTGELFF	TGTGCCAGCAGCCTGCTTGGCGCGAACACCGGGGAGCTGTTTTTT	many	TRBV7-2	TRBJ2-2	NA
CSARVTGTEKLFF	TGCAGTGCTAGAGTTACAGGGACAGAAAAACTGTTTTTT	NA	TRBV20-1	TRBJ1-4	NA
CASSLLAEGNEQFF	TGTGCCAGCAGCTTACTGGCTGAGGGCAATGAGCAGTTCTTC	many	TRBV7-9	TRBJ2-1	NA
CASSLANGGNEQFF	TGTGCCAGCAGCTTAGCAAATGGGGGCAATGAGCAGTTCTTC	NA	TRBV11-3	TRBJ2-1	NA
CASKGPLGYEQYF	TGTGCCAGCAAAGGACCTTTAGGCTACGAGCAGTACTTC	NA	TRBV12-3/TRBV12-4	TRBJ2-7	NA
CASSYPRLAGGLRVPDTQYF	TGTGCCAGCAGTTACCCCCGGCTAGCGGGAGGGCTCAGGGTCCCAGATACGCAGTATTTT	NA	TRBV6-5	TRBJ2-3	TRBD2
CASSIGTGIWGYTF	TGTGCCAGTAGTATCGGGACAGGGATTTGGGGCTACACCTTC	many	TRBV19	TRBJ1-2	TRBD1
CASSLFWGANTGELFF	TGTGCCAGCAGTTTATTTTGGGGGGCGAACACCGGGGAGCTGTTTTTT	few	TRBV28	TRBJ2-2	NA
CSVEVGDKLYEQYF	TGCAGCGTTGAGGTGGGAGACAAACTCTACGAGCAGTACTTC	few	TRBV29-1	TRBJ2-7	NA